This T cell receptor beta chain was obtained from a study of T cells in Graves' hyperthyroidism and ophthalmopathy. General study findings and limits: Ophthalmopathy onset followed model prediction by a median approximately six months.

Exclusion followed for patients with uncontrolled infection, other autoimmune disease, pregnancy or lactation. Using RNA transcripts as the source, TCR beta CDR3 regions were amplified. Primed by the HTBI set, a first-round RT-PCR was run on the TCR CDR3. TCRdb re-analysed the multiplex PCR reads in MiXCR, keeping a single row per CDR3 protein. The sample contains around 600,000 distinct CDR3 sequences, about 14% of which appear only once. Germline lookup yields CDR1 SGHDN and CDR2 FVKESK. The ends were cut back, 1 base at V and 13 bases at J, with 20 bases in the middle. The CDR3 runs to 16 residues. Points on this clonotype: What it binds is unknown.

The chain uses TRBV14 and TRBJ1-6; a weak D match, TRBD1 (6 bases). Sequenced sample: blood. The sequence came from a woman in her fifties or sixties with Graves' ophthalmopathy. Written as DNA, the CDR3 is TGTGCCAGCAGCCAAGTTTGGGGGCAAGGTTCGGTGCCCCTCCACTTT. Its protein product is CASSQVWGQGSVPLHF.